Following are 15 T cell receptor beta chains from one sample sequenced in a study of blood T cell repertoires in COVID-19. Profiled with immunoSEQ multiplex PCR; TCRdb holds only in-frame clones, not every one. Of just under 9,000 clones listed, about 88% are singletons. The specimen was peripheral blood. All receptors derive from a human donor with active COVID-19. The donor label of this sample is uncertain.

J is TRBJ2-1 and V is TRBV2; TRBD1 matches at 11 bases. This CDR3 is 15 amino acids long. Germline lookup yields CDR1 SNHLY and CDR2 FYNNEI. The ends lost 4 bases at V and 4 bases at J; junction bases unmatched: 3. The CDR3 DNA is TGTGCCAGCAGTGCAGGACAGGGGGCTTACAATGAGCAGTTCTTC. Translation: CASSAGQGAYNEQFF.

A word on this clone: Other nucleotide sequences in the sample specify the same CDR3. The gene calls are TRBV5-8 and TRBJ2-7; 8 nucleotides agree with TRBD1. CDR3 length equals 14 residues. The germline V gene encodes CDR1 SGHTS and CDR2 YDEGEE. CDR3: CASSTGQGLNEQYV. The CDR3 nucleotides read TGTGCCAGCAGCACCGGACAGGGTTTGAACGAACAGTACGTC.

The J gene is TRBJ2-1, the V gene TRBV9; no clear D. Trimming left V 3 bases short and J 9 bases short, with 7 bases between. The CDR3 totals 11 residues. Germline CDR1 is SGDLS and CDR2 is YYNGEE. The CDR3 here is CASSGSSEQFF. In DNA, the CDR3 is TGTGCCAGCAGCGGTAGTAGTGAGCAGTTCTTC.

The rearrangement uses TRBV9 and TRBJ2-2; 15 bases align to TRBD2. Germline CDR1 is SGDLS and CDR2 is YYNGEE. Trimming at V came to 4 bases and at J to 6 bases, leaving 4 bases not matched to a gene. The length of the CDR3 is 16 residues. CDR3 coding DNA: TGTGCCAGCAGCTTGGGACTAGCGGGGGGATCCGGGGAGCTGTTTTTT. Its protein product is CASSLGLAGGSGELFF.

The table lists this clone with a few counts. The chain carries TRBV27 and TRBJ2-7; D unclear. Between the trimmed V and J ends, which lost 0 bases and 4 bases, there was a span of 7 bases. CDR1 and CDR2 (germline): MNHEY, SMNVEV (reference sequence). The CDR3 covers 13 residues. The CDR3 is CASSLSITYEQYF. The CDR3 DNA sequence: TGTGCCAGCAGTTTATCGATTACATACGAGCAGTACTTC.

The V call is TRBV27, the J call TRBJ1-5; TRBD1 might be the D (5 bases). Germline lookup yields CDR1 MNHEY and CDR2 SMNVEV (reference sequence). V lost 2 bases, J lost 0 bases, and 8 bases lay in between. The CDR3 has 15 amino acids. DNA of the CDR3: TGTGCCAGCAGTTTAGGGGGGAATAGCAATCAGCCCCAGCATTTT. The encoded protein is CASSLGGNSNQPQHF.

The chain recombines TRBV27 with TRBJ2-7; 13 nucleotides align to TRBD2. CDR1 MNHEY and CDR2 SMNVEV come from the germline V gene (reference sequence). V lost 2 bases and J lost 5; bases outside the gene matches: 0. The CDR3 has 14 amino acids. In DNA, the CDR3 is TGTGCCAGCAGTTTAGGGACTAGCGGGGACGAGCAGTACTTC. Its translation: CASSLGTSGDEQYF.

V usage is TRBV10-3 and J usage is TRBJ2-3; 12 nucleotides match TRBD2. Germline V lookup: CDR1 ENHRY, CDR2 SYGVKD. The CDR3 runs 17 residues. V gave up 4 bases and J gave up 1 base; unmatched junction bases: 6. The CDR3 DNA sequence: TGTGCCATCAGTGCGTGGACTAGCGGGACCCGCACAGATACGCAGTATTTT. Protein product: CAISAWTSGTRTDTQYF.

V gene TRBV2 combines with J gene TRBJ2-7, with a possible D match to TRBD1 (6 bases). The CDR3 spans 13 residues. Trimming pared 2 bases from V and 1 base from J, leaving 6 bases between. Per the germline V gene, CDR1 is SNHLY and CDR2 is FYNNEI. As DNA, the CDR3 is TGTGCCAGCAGTGAAACAGGGTCCTACGAGCAGTACTTC. This translates into CASSETGSYEQYF.

CDR3 sequence: CASSFQGTPYNSPLHF. CDR3 nucleotides: TGTGCCAGCAGCTTTCAGGGGACCCCATATAATTCACCCCTCCACTTT. The rearrangement uses TRBV7-9 and TRBJ1-6; TRBD1 is a possible D gene (6 bases). Between the trimmed V and J ends, which lost 3 bases and 4 bases, there was a span of 13 bases. This CDR3 has 16 amino acids. Germline lookup yields CDR1 SEHNR and CDR2 FQNEAQ (reference sequence). Full variable domain (outside the CDR3, taken from reference TRBV7-9 and TRBJ1-6): DTGVSQNPRHKITKRGQNVTFRCDPISEHNRLYWYRQTLGQGPEFLTYFQNEAQLEKSRLLSDRFSAERPKGSFSTLEIQRTEQGDSAMYLCASSFQGTPYNSPLHFGNGTRLTVT.

As DNA, the CDR3 is TGTGCCAGCAGTGATCAGGGATATACTGAAGCTTTCTTT. It yields the protein CASSDQGYTEAFF. The chain joins TRBV6-1 to TRBJ1-1; possibly TRBD1 for D (5 bases). The germline V and J ends were trimmed by 3 bases and 5 bases, with 10 bases remaining between them. The CDR3 contains 13 residues. The germline V gene has CDR1 MNHNS and CDR2 SASEGT.

The V and J genes are TRBV3-1 (or the pseudogene TRBV3-2) and TRBJ2-1; TRBD2 is a possible D gene (7 bases). This CDR3 has 20 residues. Germline-derived CDR1 and CDR2 are LGHDT and YNNKEL (reference sequence). V was trimmed by 1 base and J by 0 bases, leaving 22 bases between them. CDR3 region: CASSQASLLGGLSSYNEQFF. DNA of the CDR3: TGTGCCAGCAGCCAAGCTAGCCTTCTCGGGGGGCTTAGCTCCTACAATGAGCAGTTCTTC.

The rearrangement links TRBV4-1 to TRBJ2-7; D may be TRBD1 (6 bases). Trimming removed 4 bases at V and 3 bases at J, with 22 bases between. This CDR3 is built from 17 residues. Germline V gives CDR1 MGHRA, CDR2 YSYEKL. The CDR3 nucleotides read TGCGCCAGCAGCCCGCGCCCACCACAGGGTGCGGGCTACGAGCAGTACTTC. Its translation is CASSPRPPQGAGYEQYF.

This clone was picked up one time. V is TRBV4-2 and J is TRBJ2-5, with TRBD2 matching 8 bases. This CDR3 is 17 amino acids long. V was clipped by 0 bases and J by 5 bases; unmatched bases: 11. Germline V CDR1 and CDR2: LGHNA, YNFKEQ. This CDR3 is CASSQEGSGSSIETQYF. CDR3 DNA sequence: TGTGCCAGCAGCCAAGAAGGCAGCGGGAGTAGTATTGAGACCCAGTACTTC.

This chain joins TRBV7-2 and TRBJ2-2, with D perhaps matching TRBD2 (6 bases). Germline values: CDR1 SGHTA, CDR2 FQGNSA. This CDR3 has 15 amino acids. Trimming cost V 1 base and J 6 bases, with 12 bases left between them. CDR3 coding DNA: TGTGCCAGCAGCTTAGGACTAGGGTCAGCCGGGGAGCTGTTTTTT. Its protein product is CASSLGLGSAGELFF.